The 3 T cell receptor beta chains below all came from one sample that was sequenced in a study of blood T cell repertoires in COVID-19. Only in-frame clones appear in the TCRdb table, and some are missing; sequencing was by immunoSEQ multiplex PCR. The sample has around 41,000 clones, approximately 82% seen once. What was sequenced was peripheral blood. The receptors were gathered from a woman at least 80 years old with active or convalescent COVID-19.

This clone was recorded once. CDR3 sequence reads: CATSDLTSGRQYF. In nucleotides, the CDR3 is TGTGCCACCAGTGACCTGACTAGCGGGAGGCAGTACTTC. This chain joins TRBV24-1 and TRBJ2-7, with TRBD2 matching 12 bases. Germline values: CDR1 KGHDR, CDR2 SFDVKD. The CDR3 is made up of 13 amino acids. V gave up 4 bases and J gave up 9 bases; unmatched junction bases: 3.

The chain joins TRBV28 to TRBJ1-3; D might be TRBD1 (5 bases). The ends were cut back, 9 bases at V and 5 bases at J, with 17 bases in the middle. The CDR3 is 14 amino acids. Germline-derived CDR1 and CDR2 are MDHEN and SYDVKM. This CDR3 is CASNVGTKRNTIYF. The CDR3 region has the DNA TGTGCCAGTAACGTAGGGACTAAGAGAAACACCATATATTTT.

This clone turned up a few times. This chain links TRBV7-9 with TRBJ1-1; 9 bases are shared with TRBD1. CDR3 length: 15 amino acids. Unmatched junction bases numbered 2, after V lost 3 bases and J lost 0 bases. Germline-derived CDR1 and CDR2 are SEHNR and FQNEAQ (reference sequence). The CDR3, as DNA: TGTGCCAGCAGCTTTGGGGACAGGGTGAACACTGAAGCTTTCTTT. Its translation: CASSFGDRVNTEAFF.